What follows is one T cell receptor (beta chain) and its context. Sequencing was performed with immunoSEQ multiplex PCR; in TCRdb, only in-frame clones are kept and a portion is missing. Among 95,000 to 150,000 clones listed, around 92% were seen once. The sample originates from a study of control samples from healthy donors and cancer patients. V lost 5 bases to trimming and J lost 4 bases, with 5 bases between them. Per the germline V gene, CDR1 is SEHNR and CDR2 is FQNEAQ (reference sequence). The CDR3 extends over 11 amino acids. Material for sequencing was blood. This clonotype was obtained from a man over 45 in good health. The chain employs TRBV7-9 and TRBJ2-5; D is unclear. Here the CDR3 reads CASSHGETQYF. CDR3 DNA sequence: TGTGCCAGCAGCCACGGAGAGACCCAGTACTTC. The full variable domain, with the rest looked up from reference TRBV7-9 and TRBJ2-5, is DTGVSQNPRHKITKRGQNVTFRCDPISEHNRLYWYRQTLGQGPEFLTYFQNEAQLEKSRLLSDRFSAERPKGSFSTLEIQRTEQGDSAMYLCASSHGETQYFGPGTRLLVL.